This T cell receptor beta chain originates from a study of blood T cells in healthy people across ages. From germline, CDR1 is KGHSY and CDR2 FQNENV. The length of the CDR3 is 17 residues. The V segment lost 3 bases and the J segment 6 bases; nucleotides outside the gene matches: 13. Turning to this clonotype: The antigen remains unidentified.

Study results and limitations: Fewer expanded clones and more diversity marked long-lived versus aged donors. There was a strong correlation between TCR beta diversity and naive T cell percentage.

The extraction recovered at least 5.5 micrograms of total RNA per sample. A J-beta primer mix and a sample-barcoded 5' primer were used in a second PCR of roughly 6 to 12 cycles. TCRdb called the 5' RACE reads again in MiXCR, with one record for every CDR3 protein. Here the sample spans over a million distinct CDR3 sequences, under 45% being singletons. The genes are TRBV16 and TRBJ2-3; TRBD2 agrees at 9 bases. The sequence came from a woman aged 55 to 70 in good health. The sample consisted of blood. The chain's CDR3 is CASSHVKVAGAGDTQYF. CDR3 coding DNA: TGTGCCAGCAGCCATGTCAAGGTAGCGGGAGCCGGTGATACGCAGTATTTT. The full variable domain, in which reference TRBV16 and TRBJ2-3 provide the parts outside the CDR3, is GEEVAQTPKHLVRGEGQKAKLYCAPIKGHSYVFWYQQVLKNEFKFLISFQNENVFDETGMPKERFSAKCLPNSPCSLEIQATKLEDSAVYFCASSHVKVAGAGDTQYFGPGTRLTVL.